This T cell receptor beta chain emerged from a study of T cells after yellow fever vaccination. About the research overall: Preparation used SMART-Seq v4 Ultra Low Input for the low-cell-number fractions.

TCRdb re-derived calls from the 5' RACE reads in MiXCR, one entry per CDR3 protein. The table records about 400,000 distinct CDR3 sequences, under 7.5% of them present only once. Deletions cut 7 bases from V and 9 bases from J, with 13 bases between. The CDR3 contains 12 residues. Broader study findings: There was a possibility that FACS-sorted repertoires contained abundant clonotypes contaminating from the bulk population.

This clonotype was seen only a few times. Antigen unknown. The clonotype comes from a man aged 25 to 40 who received the YFV17D yellow fever vaccine. The material was PBMCs, obtained 5 days after the yellow fever booster vaccination. This chain links TRBV12-3 or TRBV12-4 with TRBJ2-1; no definite D call. The CDR3, as DNA: TGTGCCAGCAATCCTAGGGTTGGTGAGCAGTTCTTC. It encodes CASNPRVGEQFF.